The 17 T cell receptor beta chains in this list originate from one sample, sequenced in a study of blood T cell repertoires in COVID-19. Assay used: immunoSEQ multiplex PCR; TCRdb lists only in-frame clones, some missing. The table includes 150,000 to 170,000 clones, about 86% detected once. Sequenced: PBMCs or T cells enriched from blood (not recorded which). The receptor source for this set is a man aged 45 to 65 who had recovered from COVID-19.

This clone was counted many times. The CDR3 loop reads CASSSNPTSGNYNEQFF. In nucleotides, the CDR3 is TGTGCCAGCAGCTCCAATCCGACTAGCGGGAACTACAATGAGCAGTTCTTC. This rearrangement joins TRBV7-9 to TRBJ2-1, with 11 positions matching TRBD2. The CDR3 length is 17 residues. Germline CDR1 and CDR2: SEHNR and FQNEAQ (reference sequence). J lost 3 bases, V lost 4 bases, and 8 bases had no gene match.

The J gene is TRBJ2-3, the V gene TRBV4-1, with 7 nucleotides matching TRBD1. V dropped 3 bases and J dropped 3; count of bases not matched to a gene: 6. The CDR3 consists of 15 residues. From germline, CDR1 is MGHRA and CDR2 YSYEKL. The DNA of the CDR3 is TGCGCCAGCAGCCAGCATCAGGGGGTTACAGATACGCAGTATTTT. It encodes CASSQHQGVTDTQYF.

This chain connects TRBV30 to TRBJ1-1; 7 bases agree with TRBD1. This CDR3 is built from 14 residues. Germline V lookup: CDR1 GTSNPN, CDR2 SVGIG (reference sequence). J gave up 6 bases and V 3 bases, and 10 bases lay outside the gene matches. The DNA for the CDR3 is TGTGCCTGGAGCGTCCGGACAGGTTATCCTGAAGCTTTCTTT. Translation gives CAWSVRTGYPEAFF.

The genes are TRBV20-1 and TRBJ1-1; tentatively, D is TRBD1 (5 bases). The CDR3 extends over 11 amino acids. V lost 6 bases to trimming and J lost 6 bases, with 11 bases between them. Germline V gene data show CDR1 as DFQATT and CDR2 as SNEGSKA (reference sequence). The CDR3 reads CSALRTPEAFF. CDR3 nucleotides: TGCAGTGCATTACGGACACCTGAAGCTTTCTTT.

The CDR3 DNA reads as TGTGCCAGCAGCGTAGGTGGGGCAGGGGGCGATGGAAACATTCAGTACTTC. It encodes CASSVGGAGGDGNIQYF. The chain links TRBV9 to TRBJ2-4, with TRBD1 identical over 8 bases. This CDR3 spans 17 amino acids. The V and J ends lost 0 bases and 6 bases, in that order; junction bases with no gene match: 11. The germline gives CDR1 SGDLS, CDR2 YYNGEE.

The chain carries TRBV18 and TRBJ2-5; unclear D gene. V dropped 4 bases and J dropped 6 bases, with 12 bases sitting between them. The CDR3 runs 13 residues. Per the germline V gene, CDR1 is KGHSH and CDR2 is LQKENI. The CDR3 nucleotides read TGTGCCAGCTCACTGGGTAGCAAAAAGACCCAGTACTTC. This translates into CASSLGSKKTQYF.

The genes are TRBV5-1 and TRBJ1-4, with D tentatively TRBD1 (5 bases). The CDR3 totals 14 residues. Germline CDR1 reads SGHRS; CDR2 reads YFSETQ. V lost 4 bases, J lost 8 bases, and 15 bases lay in between. The CDR3 here is CASSQGGVGEKLFF. Here the CDR3 DNA reads TGCGCCAGCAGCCAGGGCGGGGTAGGGGAAAAACTGTTTTTT.

The chain is built from TRBV4-1 and TRBJ2-7; D call uncertain. Germline CDR1 MGHRA, CDR2 YSYEKL. This CDR3 is 13 amino acids long. V was clipped by 0 bases and J by 4 bases, with 7 bases between them. CDR3 nucleotides: TGCGCCAGCAGCCAAGATCCGTATTACGAGCAGTACTTC. Residues: CASSQDPYYEQYF.

The chain uses TRBV3-1 (or the pseudogene TRBV3-2) and TRBJ2-1, with TRBD2 matching over 9 bases. CDR3 length: 15 amino acids. With 6 bases clipped from V and 4 bases from J, the junction kept 7 bases outside the gene matches. Germline V lookup: CDR1 LGHDT, CDR2 YNNKEL (reference sequence). As DNA, the CDR3 is TGTGCCAGCAGACTGCGGGGGGGCCTGTACAATGAGCAGTTCTTC. Its protein product is CASRLRGGLYNEQFF.

The chain couples TRBV6-5 to TRBJ1-6; TRBD1 might be the D (5 bases). This CDR3 region has 15 residues. Germline values: CDR1 MNHEY, CDR2 SVGAGI. V dropped 10 bases and J dropped 6 bases, with 19 bases sitting between them. The CDR3: CATKRGRRFNSPLHF. As DNA, the CDR3 is TGTGCCACCAAAAGGGGCAGGCGTTTTAATTCACCCCTCCACTTT.

CDR3 amino acids: CASSMPSGQGKETQYF. CDR3 DNA: TGTGCCAGCAGTATGCCTTCCGGACAGGGCAAAGAGACCCAGTACTTC. This chain links TRBV27 with TRBJ2-5; 8 bases are a match to TRBD1. The CDR3 sequence is 16 residues long. Germline loops: CDR1 MNHEY, CDR2 SMNVEV (reference sequence). The J segment lost 3 bases and the V segment lost 5 bases, leaving 11 bases of the junction unmatched.

The gene calls are TRBV19 and TRBJ1-6, with 7 nucleotides matching TRBD1. The CDR3 is made up of 13 amino acids. From germline, CDR1 is LNHDA and CDR2 SQIVND (reference sequence). V lost 6 bases and J lost 7; bases outside the gene matches: 3. CDR3 in DNA: TGTGCCAGTAGCGGCAGGGGGAATTCACCCCTCCACTTT. Translated, it gives CASSGRGNSPLHF.

This rearrangement joins TRBV2 to TRBJ2-5; D unresolved. The V gene lost 4 bases and the J gene lost 0 bases, with 12 bases spanning the gap. Germline CDR1 is SNHLY and CDR2 is FYNNEI. This CDR3 is built from 15 residues. The CDR3 nucleotides read TGTGCCAGCAGTGGATGGCGGTCATACCAAGAGACCCAGTACTTC. This gives the protein CASSGWRSYQETQYF.

The chain has TRBV6-1 and TRBJ1-5; 7 bases fit TRBD1. Germline loops: CDR1 MNHNS, CDR2 SASEGT. This CDR3 is 15 amino acids long. Germline trimming cut 0 bases from V and 3 bases from J; bases unmatched to any gene: 2. The CDR3 DNA sequence: TGTGCCAGCAGTGAAGCCAGGGGGGACAATCAGCCCCAGCATTTT. Encoded protein: CASSEARGDNQPQHF.

The rearrangement uses TRBV2 and TRBJ1-1; no firm D call. In germline, CDR1 is SNHLY, CDR2 FYNNEI. The CDR3 loop spans 12 amino acids. Trimming pared 8 bases from V and 1 base from J, leaving 8 bases between. The DNA of the CDR3 is TGTGCCAGCCGCGCGGGGAACACTGAAGCTTTCTTT. Translated: CASRAGNTEAFF.

This clone was found once. The CDR3 nucleotides are TGTGCCAGCAGCTTTTCCCAATCCCATAATGAGCAGTTCTTC. Residues: CASSFSQSHNEQFF. The chain is built from TRBV7-8 and TRBJ2-1, with no clear D. The CDR3 sequence is 14 residues long. V was clipped by 3 bases and J by 7 bases, with 13 bases between them. The germline V gene encodes CDR1 SGHVS and CDR2 FQNEAQ.

The CDR3 reads CASTLGGPFYGYTF. Here the CDR3 DNA reads TGTGCCAGTACCCTGGGGGGACCCTTTTATGGCTACACCTTC. The J gene is TRBJ1-2, the V gene TRBV19; D may be TRBD1 (5 bases). The germline gives CDR1 LNHDA, CDR2 SQIVND (reference sequence). This CDR3 is built from 14 residues. V was pared by 7 bases and J by 5 bases, with 17 bases between. The full variable domain, with the rest looked up from reference TRBV19 and TRBJ1-2, is DGGITQSPKYLFRKEGQNVTLSCEQNLNHDAMYWYRQDPGQGLRLIYYSQIVNDFQKGDIAEGYSVSREKKESFPLTVTSAQKNPTAFYLCASTLGGPFYGYTFGSGTRLTVV.